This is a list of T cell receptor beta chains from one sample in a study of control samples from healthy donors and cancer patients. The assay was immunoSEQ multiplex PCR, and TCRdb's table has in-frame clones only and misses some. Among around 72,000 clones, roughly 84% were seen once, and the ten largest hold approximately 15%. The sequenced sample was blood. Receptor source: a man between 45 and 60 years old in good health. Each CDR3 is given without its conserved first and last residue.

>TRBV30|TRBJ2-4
AWTGVRNIQY
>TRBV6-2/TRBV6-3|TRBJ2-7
ASSRTGLASSYEQY
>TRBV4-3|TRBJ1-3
ASSQGTMGINTIY
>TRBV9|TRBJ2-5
ASSVDRGSETQY
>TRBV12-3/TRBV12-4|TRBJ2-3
ASSLLGYGQY
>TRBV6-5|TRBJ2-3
ASRPTGYSTDTQY
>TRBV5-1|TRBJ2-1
ASSFDYNEQF
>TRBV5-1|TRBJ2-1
ASSPTWDHNEQF
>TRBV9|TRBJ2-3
ASSKRGHEDTQY
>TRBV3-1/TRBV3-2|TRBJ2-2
ASSQFYRTRGALTGELF
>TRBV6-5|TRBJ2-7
ASGGGEQY
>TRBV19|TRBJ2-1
ASRSTVQLPPENEQF
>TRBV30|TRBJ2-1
AWRALGSSYNEQF
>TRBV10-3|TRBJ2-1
AISVSGRTNEQF
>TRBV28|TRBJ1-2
ASRGTGTDYGYT
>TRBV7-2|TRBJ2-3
ASSFQGAADTQY
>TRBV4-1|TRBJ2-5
ASSQSLAGGQETQY
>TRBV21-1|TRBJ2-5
ARDSREETQY
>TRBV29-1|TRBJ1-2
SVAGMDGYT
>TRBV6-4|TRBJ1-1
ASSRAAGGNTEAF
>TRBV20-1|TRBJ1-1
SASPGLGAF
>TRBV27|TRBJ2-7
AISPSYEQY
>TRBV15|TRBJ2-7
ATSRDIAYSYEQY
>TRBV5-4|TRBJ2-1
ASSFVIRGYNEQF
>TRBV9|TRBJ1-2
ASSPTARPYGYT
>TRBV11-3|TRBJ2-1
ASSLGREPYNEQF
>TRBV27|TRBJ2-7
ASFRAGAPYEQY
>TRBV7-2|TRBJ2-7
ASSLATGGNYEQY
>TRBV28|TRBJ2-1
ATTPGPRSYNEQF
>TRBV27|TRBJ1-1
ASSWQRGTEAF
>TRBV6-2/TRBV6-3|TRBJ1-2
ASSPGQGAGLGYT
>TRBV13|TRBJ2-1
ASSLGGNSYNEQF
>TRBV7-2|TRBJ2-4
ASSPTGEKGIQY
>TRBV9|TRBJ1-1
ASRGPGDTEAF
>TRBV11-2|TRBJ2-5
ASSLLSEAQY
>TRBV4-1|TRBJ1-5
ASSQVYEGGSNQPQH
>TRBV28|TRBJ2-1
ASSLTSGKNNEQF
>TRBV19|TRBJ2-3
ASSIGAGRTDTQY
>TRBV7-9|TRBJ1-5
ASSFSLLSSYSNQPQH
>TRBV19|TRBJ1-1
ASSIIGVPYGRTEAF
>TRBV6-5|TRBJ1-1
ASGTGDGNTEAF